One sample yielded the 16 T cell receptor beta chains listed below, sequenced in a study of blood T cell repertoires in COVID-19. Some clones are missing from TCRdb's copy, which holds only in-frame ones; the method was immunoSEQ multiplex PCR. The data hold about 240,000 clones, with 70% to 85% observed a single time. The sequenced material came from peripheral blood. All receptors come from a woman older than 75 with acute or convalescent COVID-19.

This clone showed up just a few times. The J gene is TRBJ2-2, the V gene TRBV7-7; a weak D match, TRBD2 (6 bases). CDR1 is SSHAT and CDR2 is FNYEAQ in the germline V gene (reference sequence). This CDR3 spans 15 amino acids. With 3 bases removed from V and 5 bases from J, the gap between germline ends came to 13 bases. Written as DNA, the CDR3 is TGTGCCAGCAGCTTGTCGGGGGTTGGTACCGGGGAGCTGTTTTTT. Encoded protein: CASSLSGVGTGELFF. Supplemented by reference TRBV7-7 and TRBJ2-2, the full variable domain reads GAGVSQSPRYKVTKRGQDVTLRCDPISSHATLYWYQQALGQGPEFLTYFNYEAQPDKSGLPSDRFSAERPEGSISTLTIQRTEQRDSAMYRCASSLSGVGTGELFFGEGSRLTVL.

The chain links TRBV7-2 to TRBJ1-3, with 7 bases that match TRBD1. The CDR3 sequence is 16 residues long. V trimming: 5 bases; J trimming: 3 bases; junction bases outside the gene matches: 10. Germline V gene sequence: CDR1 SGHTA, CDR2 FQGNSA. CDR3 in amino acids: CASSLDRVEVGNTIYF. The CDR3 DNA sequence: TGTGCCAGCAGCCTTGACAGGGTGGAGGTTGGAAACACCATATATTTT.

This rearrangement joins TRBV5-1 to TRBJ1-3; 9 nucleotides line up with TRBD1. CDR1 SGHRS and CDR2 YFSETQ come from the germline V gene. V gave up 1 base and J gave up 4 bases; unmatched junction bases: 6. The CDR3 runs 16 residues. The CDR3 is CASSLTGGIAGNTIYF. The DNA of the CDR3 is TGCGCCAGCAGCTTGACAGGGGGCATCGCGGGAAACACCATATATTTT.

This clone was counted once. The rearrangement uses TRBV18 and TRBJ1-1; 9 nucleotides match TRBD1. The CDR3 has 14 amino acids. Germline lookup yields CDR1 KGHSH and CDR2 LQKENI. The ends lost 1 base at V and 5 bases at J; junction bases unmatched: 2. The CDR3 here is CASSPQGQGTEAFF. In DNA, the CDR3 is TGTGCCAGCTCACCACAGGGACAGGGAACTGAAGCTTTCTTT.

This clone was counted only a few times. The chain joins TRBV10-3 to TRBJ1-2; 10 bases are a match to TRBD1. The CDR3 loop spans 13 amino acids. Germline V gene lookup returns CDR1 ENHRY and CDR2 SYGVKD. V shed 10 bases, J shed 8 bases, and the junction held 10 bases outside the gene matches. Written as DNA, the CDR3 is TGTGCCACCGGGGACAGGGGAATTTTCGGCTACACCTTC. Its translation is CATGDRGIFGYTF.

The sample holds a few counts of this clone. The rearrangement links TRBV7-9 to TRBJ1-5; weak D call: TRBD1 (5 bases). The germline V gene encodes CDR1 SEHNR and CDR2 FQNEAQ (reference sequence). Trimming pared 3 bases from V and 5 bases from J, leaving 8 bases between. The CDR3 sequence is 13 residues long. The DNA of the CDR3 is TGTGCCAGCAGCTTCTTACAGGATCAGCCCCAGCATTTT. It yields the protein CASSFLQDQPQHF.

This clone was seen only once. The CDR3 does not close with the conserved phenylalanine or tryptophan, likely indicating a read error. No DNA is shown, since the ends of the CDR3 on it are uncertain; the CDR3 is the one TCRdb lists. V usage is TRBV2 and J usage is TRBJ1-2; the table gives TRBD1 as D, unverified against the DNA. Germline-derived CDR1 and CDR2 are SNHLY and FYNNEI. The CDR3 has 13 residues if both end residues are counted. The CDR3 protein is CASSERAGGNIPS.

This clone has just a few counts. This chain connects TRBV2 to TRBJ1-5; TRBD1 aligns across 7 bases. This CDR3 comprises 17 residues. The J segment lost 0 bases and the V segment lost 3 bases, leaving 8 bases of the junction unmatched. Germline-derived CDR1 and CDR2 are SNHLY and FYNNEI. The CDR3 bases are TGTGCCAGCAGTGATCCGGGACAGCCTTATAGCAATCAGCCCCAGCATTTT. This encodes CASSDPGQPYSNQPQHF.

This clone appeared once. V is TRBV20-1 and J is TRBJ2-1, with TRBD2 as a possible D gene (6 bases). The CDR3 sequence is 11 residues long. Germline CDR1 and CDR2: DFQATT and SNEGSKA (reference sequence). Deletions cut 3 bases from V and 9 bases from J, with 9 bases between. This CDR3 is CSARGGTEQFF. As DNA, the CDR3 is TGCAGTGCTAGGGGCGGGACTGAGCAGTTCTTC.

V is TRBV5-1 and J is TRBJ2-3, with D unresolved. The CDR3 is made up of 15 amino acids. Germline V CDR1 and CDR2: SGHRS, YFSETQ. Trimming shortened V by 0 bases and J by 0 bases, and 8 bases separated the two germline ends. DNA of the CDR3: TGCGCCAGCAGCTTGGGGCAGCGTAGCACAGATACGCAGTATTTT. Translation gives CASSLGQRSTDTQYF.

The chain is built from TRBV4-2 and TRBJ2-7; 9 bases are a match to TRBD2. Germline CDR1 and CDR2: LGHNA and YNFKEQ. The CDR3 spans 15 residues. V shed 3 bases, J shed 0 bases, and the junction held 3 bases outside the gene matches. The CDR3 sequence: CASSHETSGSYEQYF. The CDR3 nucleotides are TGTGCCAGCAGCCATGAGACTAGCGGCTCCTACGAGCAGTACTTC.

In regard to this clone: The same CDR3 arises from other DNA sequences in this sample as well. V gene TRBV7-2 combines with J gene TRBJ2-7; 11 bases fit TRBD1. J lost 4 bases, V lost 5 bases, and 7 bases had no gene match. CDR1 SGHTA and CDR2 FQGNSA come from the germline V gene. This CDR3 comprises 15 residues. The CDR3 coding sequence is TGTGCCAGCAGCCCGGACAGGGGGCGCGAGTACGAGCAGTACTTC. This encodes CASSPDRGREYEQYF. The full variable domain, rest sourced from reference TRBV7-2 and TRBJ2-7, is GAGVSQSPSNKVTEKGKDVELRCDPISGHTALYWYRQSLGQGLEFLIYFQGNSAPDKSGLPSDRFSAERTGGSVSTLTIQRTQQEDSAVYLCASSPDRGREYEQYFGPGTRLTVT.

This chain uses TRBV29-1 with TRBJ1-2; 8 positions agree with TRBD1. Germline V gene lookup returns CDR1 SQVTM and CDR2 ANQGSEA. The CDR3 extends over 14 amino acids. V gave up 5 bases and J gave up 0 bases; unmatched junction bases: 5. The CDR3 DNA reads as TGCAGCGTTACAGGGGGGTCGGCTAACTATGGCTACACCTTC. Translating gives CSVTGGSANYGYTF.

V and J are TRBV7-2 and TRBJ2-7, with D maybe TRBD1 (6 bases). Germline lookup yields CDR1 SGHTA and CDR2 FQGNSA. V dropped 1 base and J dropped 3 bases, with 13 bases sitting between them. CDR3 length: 15 amino acids. The CDR3 here is CASSLEGGRGYEQYF. The CDR3 DNA sequence: TGTGCCAGCAGCTTAGAAGGGGGTCGGGGCTACGAGCAGTACTTC. Combining the CDR3 with reference TRBV7-2 and TRBJ2-7 gives the whole variable domain GAGVSQSPSNKVTEKGKDVELRCDPISGHTALYWYRQSLGQGLEFLIYFQGNSAPDKSGLPSDRFSAERTGGSVSTLTIQRTQQEDSAVYLCASSLEGGRGYEQYFGPGTRLTVT.

The chain employs TRBV19 and TRBJ1-6, with 8 nucleotides matching TRBD1. The ends lost 7 bases at V and 7 bases at J; junction bases unmatched: 9. This CDR3 has 15 amino acids. The V gene's germline CDR1 is LNHDA and CDR2 SQIVND (reference sequence). The CDR3 sequence: CASKPGQADNSPLHF. As DNA, the CDR3 is TGTGCCAGTAAGCCGGGACAGGCAGACAATTCACCCCTCCACTTT. The variable domain in full, with the rest retrieved from reference TRBV19 and TRBJ1-6, is DGGITQSPKYLFRKEGQNVTLSCEQNLNHDAMYWYRQDPGQGLRLIYYSQIVNDFQKGDIAEGYSVSREKKESFPLTVTSAQKNPTAFYLCASKPGQADNSPLHFGNGTRLTVT.

This chain joins TRBV7-9 and TRBJ1-2; 10 bases are shared with TRBD1. The V gene end was trimmed by 4 bases and the J gene end by 8 bases; junction bases not matched to a gene: 10. CDR1 and CDR2 from the germline V gene are SEHNR and FQNEAQ (reference sequence). CDR3 length: 15 amino acids. The CDR3 protein is CASSSYPRQGAGYTF. The CDR3 DNA reads TGTGCCAGCAGCTCTTACCCCAGACAGGGGGCGGGCTACACCTTC. Looking up the rest from reference TRBV7-9 and TRBJ1-2 gives the full variable domain: DTGVSQNPRHKITKRGQNVTFRCDPISEHNRLYWYRQTLGQGPEFLTYFQNEAQLEKSRLLSDRFSAERPKGSFSTLEIQRTEQGDSAMYLCASSSYPRQGAGYTFGSGTRLTVV.